This is a list of T cell receptor beta chains from one sample in a study of blood T cells in healthy people across ages. TCRdb independently ran MiXCR on the 5' RACE reads; one entry per CDR3 protein. Of more than 800,000 distinct CDR3 sequences in the sample, around 30% were seen once. Sequencing used blood. These receptors were collected from a woman older than 75 in good health. Each CDR3 is given with its conserved first and last residue. The D gene is left open where the match is weak. The size of a clone is reported for some rows only, either as once, few or many, or as a class for expanded clones.

j_call: TRBJ2-5; v_call: TRBV6-6; clone_size: many; d_call: TRBD2; cdr3_aa: CASSSPRGGPETQYF; cdr3_nt: TGTGCCAGCAGTTCCCCCCGGGGGGGCCCCGAGACCCAGTACTTC
j_call: TRBJ2-1; v_call: TRBV2; clone_size: many; d_call: TRBD2; cdr3_aa: CASSEAPRLAGAYNEQFF; cdr3_nt: TGTGCCAGCAGTGAAGCTCCTCGACTAGCGGGGGCCTACAATGAGCAGTTCTTC
j_call: TRBJ1-1; v_call: TRBV4-3; clone_size: -; d_call: -; cdr3_aa: CASSQEWGNTEAFF; cdr3_nt: TGCGCCAGCAGCCAAGAATGGGGGAACACTGAAGCTTTCTTT
j_call: TRBJ2-3; v_call: TRBV10-3; clone_size: once; d_call: -; cdr3_aa: CAIRQDSTDTQYF; cdr3_nt: TGTGCCATCAGACAAGACAGCACAGATACGCAGTATTTT
j_call: TRBJ2-7; v_call: TRBV7-9; clone_size: many; d_call: -; cdr3_aa: CASSPGQILSYEQYF; cdr3_nt: TGTGCCAGCAGCCCCGGACAGATCCTCTCCTACGAGCAGTACTTC
j_call: TRBJ2-5; v_call: TRBV10-3; clone_size: many; d_call: TRBD1; cdr3_aa: CAISAGTGGETQYF; cdr3_nt: TGTGCCATCAGTGCCGGGACAGGAGGGGAGACCCAGTACTTC
j_call: TRBJ2-3; v_call: TRBV11-2; clone_size: many; d_call: TRBD2; cdr3_aa: CASSLDSTSGGEDTQYF; cdr3_nt: TGTGCCAGCAGCTTAGATTCGACTAGCGGGGGGGAAGATACGCAGTATTTT
j_call: TRBJ2-3; v_call: TRBV7-8; clone_size: -; d_call: -; cdr3_aa: CASSLESGQITDTQYF; cdr3_nt: TGTGCCAGCAGCTTAGAGTCGGGGCAAATCACAGATACGCAGTATTTT
j_call: TRBJ2-1; v_call: TRBV7-2; clone_size: few; d_call: TRBD2; cdr3_aa: CASSPRLGGGNEQFF; cdr3_nt: TGTGCCAGCAGCCCTAGACTTGGCGGGGGCAATGAGCAGTTCTTC
j_call: TRBJ2-3; v_call: TRBV12-3/TRBV12-4; clone_size: -; d_call: -; cdr3_aa: CASSFGSARTDVEYF; cdr3_nt: TGTGCCAGCAGTTTCGGCAGCGCGAGAACAGATGTGGAGTATTTT
j_call: TRBJ2-1; v_call: TRBV7-7; clone_size: many; d_call: -; cdr3_aa: CASSLPTGNEQFF; cdr3_nt: TGTGCTAGCAGCCTCCCGACGGGCAATGAGCAGTTCTTC
j_call: TRBJ2-1; v_call: TRBV7-8; clone_size: many; d_call: -; cdr3_aa: CASSKDAAGHEQFF; cdr3_nt: TGTGCCAGCAGCAAAGACGCGGCAGGGCATGAGCAGTTCTTC
j_call: TRBJ1-1; v_call: TRBV12-3/TRBV12-4; clone_size: many; d_call: -; cdr3_aa: CASSLESAVNTEAFF; cdr3_nt: TGTGCCAGCAGTTTGGAGAGCGCTGTGAACACTGAAGCTTTCTTT
j_call: TRBJ1-5; v_call: TRBV12-3/TRBV12-4; clone_size: few; d_call: -; cdr3_aa: CASSPQPPGQPQHF; cdr3_nt: TGTGCCAGCAGTCCACAACCTCCTGGCCAGCCCCAGCATTTT
j_call: TRBJ2-7; v_call: TRBV29-1; clone_size: -; d_call: -; cdr3_aa: CSVEGTPGTVTYEQYF; cdr3_nt: TGCAGCGTTGAAGGGACACCCGGGACTGTAACCTACGAGCAGTACTTC
j_call: TRBJ2-3; v_call: TRBV4-1; clone_size: -; d_call: -; cdr3_aa: CASSRDPTSTGSDTQYF; cdr3_nt: TGCGCCAGCAGCCGAGATCCCACTAGCACGGGGTCAGATACGCAGTATTTT
j_call: TRBJ2-1; v_call: TRBV29-1; clone_size: many; d_call: TRBD2; cdr3_aa: CSVEDSGGRSYNEQFF; cdr3_nt: TGCAGCGTTGAAGACAGCGGGGGACGCTCCTACAATGAGCAGTTCTTC
j_call: TRBJ2-3; v_call: TRBV6-5; clone_size: -; d_call: -; cdr3_aa: CASSKDPGGTDTQYF; cdr3_nt: TGTGCCAGCAGCAAGGACCCGGGAGGCACAGATACGCAGTATTTT
j_call: TRBJ2-1; v_call: TRBV4-3; clone_size: many; d_call: TRBD2; cdr3_aa: CASSQGSGGDSYNEQFF; cdr3_nt: TGCGCCAGCAGCCAGGGGAGCGGGGGGGATTCCTACAATGAGCAGTTCTTC
j_call: TRBJ2-5; v_call: TRBV11-2; clone_size: many; d_call: -; cdr3_aa: CASSAGGETQYF; cdr3_nt: TGTGCCAGCAGCGCAGGAGGGGAGACCCAGTACTTC
j_call: TRBJ1-2; v_call: TRBV20-1; clone_size: few; d_call: TRBD1; cdr3_aa: CSAREDRGGYGYTF; cdr3_nt: TGCAGTGCTAGAGAGGACAGGGGGGGCTATGGCTACACCTTC
j_call: TRBJ1-4; v_call: TRBV12-3/TRBV12-4; clone_size: many; d_call: TRBD1; cdr3_aa: CASRPPDRGGEKLFF; cdr3_nt: TGTGCCAGCAGACCCCCGGACAGGGGCGGTGAAAAACTGTTTTTT
j_call: TRBJ2-7; v_call: TRBV25-1; clone_size: few; d_call: -; cdr3_aa: CASSEAEGYEQYF; cdr3_nt: TGTGCCAGCAGTGAAGCCGAAGGCTACGAGCAGTACTTC
j_call: TRBJ1-5; v_call: TRBV24-1; clone_size: -; d_call: -; cdr3_aa: CATSDLWGADDQPQHF; cdr3_nt: TGTGCCACCAGTGATTTATGGGGGGCGGACGATCAGCCCCAGCATTTT
j_call: TRBJ2-3; v_call: TRBV20-1; clone_size: -; d_call: -; cdr3_aa: CSAMPHGGQGTQYF; cdr3_nt: TGCAGTGCTATGCCCCACGGGGGGCAAGGTACGCAGTATTTT
j_call: TRBJ1-1; v_call: TRBV3-1; clone_size: -; d_call: -; cdr3_aa: CASSYRGRTNTEAFF; cdr3_nt: TGTGCCAGCAGCTACCGGGGGCGGACGAACACTGAAGCTTTCTTT
j_call: TRBJ1-5; v_call: TRBV6-2/TRBV6-3; clone_size: -; d_call: -; cdr3_aa: CASSFLRAEQPQHF; cdr3_nt: TGTGCCAGCAGTTTCCTCAGGGCCGAGCAGCCCCAGCATTTT
j_call: TRBJ2-3; v_call: TRBV7-2; clone_size: many; d_call: -; cdr3_aa: CASSPKVLRLGTDTQYF; cdr3_nt: TGTGCCAGCAGCCCTAAAGTCCTGAGGCTTGGCACAGATACGCAGTATTTT
j_call: TRBJ2-3; v_call: TRBV28; clone_size: -; d_call: -; cdr3_aa: CASSGGDRLGDTQYF; cdr3_nt: TGTGCCAGCAGTGGAGGGGACCGCTTGGGAGATACGCAGTATTTT
j_call: TRBJ2-6; v_call: TRBV19; clone_size: -; d_call: -; cdr3_aa: CASSIDLASSGANVRTF; cdr3_nt: TGTGCCAGTAGTATAGATCTGGCGAGCTCTGGGGCCAATGTCCGGACTTTC
j_call: TRBJ2-3; v_call: TRBV7-9; clone_size: many; d_call: -; cdr3_aa: CASMGGPYTDTQYF; cdr3_nt: TGTGCCAGCATGGGGGGTCCTTACACAGATACGCAGTATTTT
j_call: TRBJ2-5; v_call: TRBV7-9; clone_size: many; d_call: -; cdr3_aa: CASSLGRLETQYF; cdr3_nt: TGTGCCAGCAGCTTGGGGAGACTAGAGACCCAGTACTTC
j_call: TRBJ1-6; v_call: TRBV7-2; clone_size: many; d_call: TRBD1; cdr3_aa: CASSPGPGQGDSPLHF; cdr3_nt: TGTGCCAGCAGCCCCGGCCCGGGACAGGGGGATTCACCCCTCCACTTT
j_call: TRBJ2-5; v_call: TRBV11-2; clone_size: -; d_call: TRBD2; cdr3_aa: CTSSLAGSQETQYF; cdr3_nt: TGTACCAGCAGCTTAGCGGGGAGCCAAGAGACCCAGTACTTC
j_call: TRBJ1-1; v_call: TRBV6-6; clone_size: -; d_call: -; cdr3_aa: CASSYPEGTTEAFF; cdr3_nt: TGTGCCAGCAGTTACCCCGAGGGGACCACTGAAGCTTTCTTT
j_call: TRBJ1-2; v_call: TRBV20-1; clone_size: many; d_call: -; cdr3_aa: CSVQGQLINYGYTF; cdr3_nt: TGCAGTGTTCAGGGCCAGCTAATAAACTATGGCTACACCTTC
j_call: TRBJ1-4; v_call: TRBV18; clone_size: -; d_call: TRBD1; cdr3_aa: CASSPSTGQGEKLFF; cdr3_nt: TGTGCCAGCTCACCCTCGACAGGGCAGGGTGAAAAACTGTTTTTT
j_call: TRBJ2-3; v_call: TRBV4-3; clone_size: -; d_call: TRBD2; cdr3_aa: CASSQVPGGGTDTQYF; cdr3_nt: TGCGCCAGCAGCCAAGTACCGGGGGGGGGCACAGATACGCAGTATTTT
j_call: TRBJ2-5; v_call: TRBV6-2/TRBV6-3; clone_size: many; d_call: TRBD2; cdr3_aa: CASSKLAGYQETQYF; cdr3_nt: TGTGCCAGCAGTAAACTAGCGGGGTACCAAGAGACCCAGTACTTC
j_call: TRBJ2-7; v_call: TRBV21-1; clone_size: many; d_call: -; cdr3_aa: CASSNGTGSYEQYF; cdr3_nt: TGTGCCAGCAGCAATGGGACAGGGTCCTACGAGCAGTACTTC
j_call: TRBJ2-3; v_call: TRBV7-2; clone_size: few; d_call: -; cdr3_aa: CASSLGVGRVTDTQYF; cdr3_nt: TGTGCCAGCAGCTTAGGTGTGGGCCGGGTGACAGATACGCAGTATTTT
j_call: TRBJ1-4; v_call: TRBV7-9; clone_size: -; d_call: TRBD1; cdr3_aa: CASSLSGTGHEKLFF; cdr3_nt: TGTGCCAGCAGCTTAAGCGGGACAGGGCACGAAAAACTGTTTTTT
j_call: TRBJ2-1; v_call: TRBV7-9; clone_size: many; d_call: -; cdr3_aa: CASTSFREQFF; cdr3_nt: TGTGCCAGCACCTCCTTCCGTGAGCAGTTCTTC
j_call: TRBJ2-3; v_call: TRBV30; clone_size: -; d_call: TRBD1; cdr3_aa: CAWSVTGGRGTDTQYF; cdr3_nt: TGTGCCTGGAGTGTAACAGGGGGAAGGGGGACAGATACGCAGTATTTT
j_call: TRBJ2-3; v_call: TRBV12-3/TRBV12-4; clone_size: many; d_call: -; cdr3_aa: CASSLLQAADTQYF; cdr3_nt: TGTGCCAGCAGCCTCCTCCAGGCCGCAGATACGCAGTATTTT